One T cell receptor (beta chain) is described in this entry. This specimen comes from a study of Graves' ophthalmopathy and Graves' hyperthyroidism. The authors amplified TCR beta CDR3 regions from RNA transcripts. First-round RT-PCR relied on HTBI primers, and a second-round multiplex PCR came next. TCRdb reprocessed the multiplex PCR reads with MiXCR, giving one entry per CDR3 protein. In the table there are 650,000 to 900,000 distinct CDR3 sequences, approximately 40% of which are singletons. Germline V CDR1 and CDR2: KGHDR, SFDVKD. The V and J ends lost 11 bases and 4 bases respectively, with 20 bases between them. This CDR3 is built from 15 residues.

Sequencing was done on a sample of peripheral blood. The origin of this receptor is an adult man with Graves' ophthalmopathy. This rearrangement joins TRBV24-1 to TRBJ1-5, with D perhaps matching TRBD1 (5 bases). The CDR3: CASSHARGGNQPQHF. The CDR3 DNA reads as TGTGCCAGCAGCCACGCCCGGGGGGGAAATCAGCCCCAGCATTTT.